This T cell receptor (beta chain) was found in a study of T cells in narcolepsy. TCRdb's table, derived via immunoSEQ multiplex PCR, lists solely in-frame clones and lacks some. The data show 25,000 to 35,000 clones, more than 75% seen once. The CDR3 runs to 14 residues. Germline CDR1 reads MNHEY; CDR2 reads SVGAGI. V is TRBV6-5 and J is TRBJ1-3; possible D gene TRBD1, 5 bases. This sequence was found in a human donor with narcolepsy. Sequenced: CD45RA- memory CD4+ T cells from PBMCs. CDR3 nucleotides: TGTGGAGTAAAACAGGCCACGGGGGGAAACACCATATATTTT. It is translated as CGVKQATGGNTIYF.